Presented here are 14 T cell receptor beta chains from one specimen sequenced in a study of cytomegalovirus exposure and HLA in healthy donors (dated by TCRdb to the late 2010s). Receptors were amplified or captured by the immunoSEQ multiplex PCR assay. For the multiplex PCR, a mixture combining 60 forward primers for TCR Vbeta segments and 13 reverse primers for TCR Jbeta segments was used. Entries here come from immuneACCESS through TCRdb and include only in-frame sequences with V and J called. Some clones fail to appear in such tables; in the studies checked, an unresolved V gene covers under half of the shortfall, and the cause of the remainder is unknown. This sample has nearly 95,000 clones in its table, and 75% to 85% of those were observed once. Roughly 3.8% of the sample belongs to the ten largest clones. The sample was PBMCs. The source of these receptors is a middle-aged woman in good health and CMV-seronegative.

The V and J genes are TRBV4-1 and TRBJ1-2, with D possibly TRBD1 on 6 matching bases. Looked up from germline, CDR1 is MGHRA and CDR2 is YSYEKL. The CDR3 loop spans 17 amino acids. Trimming left V 1 base short and J 4 bases short, with 19 bases between. CDR3 nucleotides: TGCGCCAGCAGCCAAGTGGTTGGGTACAGGGCCTCCTATGGCTACACCTTC. Translating it yields CASSQVVGYRASYGYTF.

About this clone itself: A read error may account for a junction end that differs from germline. The chain employs TRBV7-9 and TRBJ1-6; maybe TRBD1 (6 bases). The CDR3 extends over 14 amino acids. Germline V gene lookup returns CDR1 SEHNR and CDR2 FQNEAQ (reference sequence). The CDR3: CASQAGDYSSPLHF. CDR3 DNA: TGTGCCAGTCAGGCAGGGGATTATAGTTCACCCCTCCACTTT.

The genes are TRBV2 and TRBJ1-6; D is undetermined. V lost 9 bases and J 0 bases, leaving 15 bases between the germline ends. There are 16 residues in the CDR3. Looked up from germline, CDR1 is SNHLY and CDR2 is FYNNEI. CDR3 bases: TGTGCCAGTCGCCCAACCCGGAGCTCCTATAATTCACCCCTCCACTTT. Its protein product is CASRPTRSSYNSPLHF.

CDR3 nucleotide sequence: TGCAGTGCCAACCGGGGGGGTAAAGCTTTCTTT. It translates to CSANRGGKAFF. This chain joins TRBV20-1 and TRBJ1-1, with D possibly matching TRBD1 (5 bases). V lost 6 bases and J 9 bases, leaving 14 bases between the germline ends. This CDR3 has 11 residues. Germline loops: CDR1 DFQATT, CDR2 SNEGSKA (reference sequence).

This chain uses TRBV18 with TRBJ1-2, with D uncertain. Germline loops: CDR1 KGHSH, CDR2 LQKENI. This CDR3 is built from 16 residues. The V gene lost 0 bases and the J gene lost 4 bases, with 15 bases spanning the gap. CDR3 region: CASSPPVVRGGYGYTF. Here the CDR3 DNA reads TGTGCCAGCTCACCACCTGTTGTGCGGGGAGGCTATGGCTACACCTTC.

This chain links TRBV30 with TRBJ2-2; weak D call: TRBD1 (5 bases). The CDR3 is 16 amino acids. The germline V gene has CDR1 GTSNPN and CDR2 SVGIG (reference sequence). The V gene lost 2 bases and the J gene lost 4 bases, with 17 bases spanning the gap. The CDR3 sequence: CAWSKSRVSRTGELFF. In DNA, the CDR3 is TGTGCCTGGAGTAAGAGCAGGGTTAGTCGCACCGGGGAGCTGTTTTTT.

The V call is TRBV7-6, the J call TRBJ2-3; TRBD1 is a possible D gene (5 bases). The CDR3 spans 11 residues. Germline V gene data show CDR1 as SGHVS and CDR2 as FNYEAQ. The V end was cut by 5 bases, the J end by 14 bases, with 14 bases between. The CDR3 sequence is CASSDSARMYF. CDR3 DNA: TGTGCCAGCAGCGACAGCGCCCGGATGTATTTT.

CDR3 in DNA: TGTGCCAGCAGCTTAACCTCTAACGGGGTCTATGGCTACACCTTC. Translating it yields CASSLTSNGVYGYTF. V and J are TRBV7-9 and TRBJ1-2, with no clear D. The CDR3 consists of 15 residues. V was cut by 2 bases and J by 4 bases, with 14 bases left in between. Germline loops: CDR1 SEHNR, CDR2 FQNEAQ (reference sequence).

In regard to this clone: Compared with germline, one end of the junction differs, possibly owing to a read error. V is TRBV29-1 and J is TRBJ1-6; TRBD1 aligns across 11 bases. This CDR3 has 14 residues. CDR1 SQVTM and CDR2 ANQGSEA come from the germline V gene. CDR3 amino acids: CSVPGQGENSPLNF. The DNA of the CDR3 is TGCAGCGTCCCGGGACAGGGGGAAAATTCACCCCTCAACTTT.

This rearrangement joins TRBV5-6 to TRBJ1-5; D is perhaps TRBD1 (5 bases). V was trimmed by 0 bases and J by 0 bases, leaving 7 bases between them. The germline V gene encodes CDR1 SGHDT and CDR2 YYEEEE. The CDR3 consists of 15 residues. CDR3 nucleotides: TGTGCCAGCAGCTTGGCGGGGGATAGCAATCAGCCCCAGCATTTT. Translation: CASSLAGDSNQPQHF.

The V and J genes are TRBV15 and TRBJ2-5; 7 bases match TRBD2. CDR3 length equals 14 residues. Germline CDR1 LNHNV, CDR2 YYDKDF (reference sequence). V dropped 6 bases and J dropped 4; count of bases not matched to a gene: 8. The CDR3 DNA follows: TGTGCCACCAGAGCTAGCGGAAATTCAGAGACCCAGTACTTC. Translating gives CATRASGNSETQYF.

The V and J genes are TRBV30 and TRBJ1-1, with D unresolved. The CDR3 is 13 amino acids. V gave up 3 bases and J gave up 0 bases, with 8 bases separating them. From germline, CDR1 is GTSNPN and CDR2 SVGIG (reference sequence). CDR3 protein: CAWREFMNTEAFF. The CDR3 coding sequence is TGTGCCTGGAGGGAGTTCATGAACACTGAAGCTTTCTTT.

This chain links TRBV15 with TRBJ2-7; D uncertain. Per the germline V gene, CDR1 is LNHNV and CDR2 is YYDKDF (reference sequence). V was cut by 0 bases and J by 2 bases, with 8 bases left in between. This CDR3 has 14 residues. DNA of the CDR3: TGTGCCACCAGCAGAGACCACACGACCTACGAGCAGTACTTC. This encodes CATSRDHTTYEQYF.

This chain links TRBV6-5 with TRBJ1-5; TRBD1 agrees at 8 bases. Germline CDR1 reads MNHEY; CDR2 reads SVGAGI. The length of the CDR3 is 14 residues. V dropped 5 bases and J dropped 6; count of bases not matched to a gene: 6. The CDR3 region has the DNA TGTGCCAGCAGTGGACAGGGCGTGGGTCAGCCCCAGCATTTT. Translation gives CASSGQGVGQPQHF.